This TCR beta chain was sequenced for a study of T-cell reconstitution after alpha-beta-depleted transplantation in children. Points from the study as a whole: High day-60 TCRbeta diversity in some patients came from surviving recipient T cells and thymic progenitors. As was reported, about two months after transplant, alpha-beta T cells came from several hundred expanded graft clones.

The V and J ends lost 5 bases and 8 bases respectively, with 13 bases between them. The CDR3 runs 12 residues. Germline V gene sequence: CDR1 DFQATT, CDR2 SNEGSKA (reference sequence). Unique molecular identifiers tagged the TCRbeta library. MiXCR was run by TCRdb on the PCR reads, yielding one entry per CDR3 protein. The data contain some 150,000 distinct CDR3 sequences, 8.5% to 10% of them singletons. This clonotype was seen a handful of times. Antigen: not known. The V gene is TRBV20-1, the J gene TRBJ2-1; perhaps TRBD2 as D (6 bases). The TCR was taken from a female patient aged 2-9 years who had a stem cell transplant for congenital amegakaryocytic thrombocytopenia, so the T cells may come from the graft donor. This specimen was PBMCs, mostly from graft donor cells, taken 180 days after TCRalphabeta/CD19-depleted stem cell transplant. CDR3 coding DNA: TGCAGTGCTGGAGGGGTTTTCGATGAGCAGTTCTTC. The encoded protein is CSAGGVFDEQFF.